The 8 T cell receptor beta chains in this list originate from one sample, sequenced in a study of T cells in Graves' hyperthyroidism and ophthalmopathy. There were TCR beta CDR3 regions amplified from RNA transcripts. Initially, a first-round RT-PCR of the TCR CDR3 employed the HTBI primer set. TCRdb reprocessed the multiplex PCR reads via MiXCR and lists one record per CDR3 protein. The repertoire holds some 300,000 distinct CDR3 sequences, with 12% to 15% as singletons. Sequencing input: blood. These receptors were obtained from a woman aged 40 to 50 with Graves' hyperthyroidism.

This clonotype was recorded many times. The CDR3 region has the DNA TGTGCCAGCAGTGACTCCTTGAACACTGAAGCTTTCTTT. Its translation is CASSDSLNTEAFF. The V gene is TRBV2, the J gene TRBJ1-1; D is unresolved. CDR3 length equals 13 residues. V was shortened by 3 bases and J by 0 bases, with 5 bases between the two germline ends. Germline V gene lookup returns CDR1 SNHLY and CDR2 FYNNEI.

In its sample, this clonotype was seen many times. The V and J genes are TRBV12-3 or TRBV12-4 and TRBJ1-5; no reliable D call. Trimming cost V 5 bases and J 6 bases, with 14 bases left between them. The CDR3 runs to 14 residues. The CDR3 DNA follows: TGTGCCAGCAGTCTAGTGGGAAGGAGTCAGCCCCAGCATTTT. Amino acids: CASSLVGRSQPQHF.

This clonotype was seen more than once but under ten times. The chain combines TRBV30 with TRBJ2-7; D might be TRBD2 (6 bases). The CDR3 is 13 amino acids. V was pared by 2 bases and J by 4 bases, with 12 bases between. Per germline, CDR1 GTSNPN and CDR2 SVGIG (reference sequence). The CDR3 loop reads CAWSRGSEYEQYF. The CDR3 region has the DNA TGTGCCTGGAGTCGGGGGTCAGAGTACGAGCAGTACTTC.

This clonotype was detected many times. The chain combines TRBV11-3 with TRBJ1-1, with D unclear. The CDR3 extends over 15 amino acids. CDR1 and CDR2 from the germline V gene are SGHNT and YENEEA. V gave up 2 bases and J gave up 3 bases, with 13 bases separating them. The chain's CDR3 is CASSLSGRGDTEAFF. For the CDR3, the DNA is TGTGCCAGCAGCTTAAGTGGACGTGGGGACACTGAAGCTTTCTTT.

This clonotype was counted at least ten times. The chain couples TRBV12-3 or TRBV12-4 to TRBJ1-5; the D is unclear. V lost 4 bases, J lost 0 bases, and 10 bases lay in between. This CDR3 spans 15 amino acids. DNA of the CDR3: TGTGCCAGCAGTTCCCGGCCTAATAGCAATCAGCCCCAGCATTTT. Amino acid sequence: CASSSRPNSNQPQHF.

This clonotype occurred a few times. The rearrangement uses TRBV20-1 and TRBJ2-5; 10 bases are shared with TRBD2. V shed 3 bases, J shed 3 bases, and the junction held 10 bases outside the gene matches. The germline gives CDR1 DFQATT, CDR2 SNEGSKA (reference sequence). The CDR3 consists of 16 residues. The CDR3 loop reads CSASGGAGGGEETQYF. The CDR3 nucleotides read TGCAGTGCTAGCGGGGGAGCGGGAGGGGGGGAAGAGACCCAGTACTTC.

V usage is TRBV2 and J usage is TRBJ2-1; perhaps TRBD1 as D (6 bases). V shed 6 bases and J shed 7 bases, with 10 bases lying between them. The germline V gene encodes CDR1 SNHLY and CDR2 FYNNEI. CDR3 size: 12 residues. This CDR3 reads CASRAGQNEQFF. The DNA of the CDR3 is TGTGCCAGCAGGGCCGGACAGAATGAGCAGTTCTTC.

CDR3 residues: CASSIEGGETQYF. DNA of the CDR3: TGTGCCAGTAGTATCGAGGGAGGAGAGACCCAGTACTTC. J is TRBJ2-5 and V is TRBV19; maybe TRBD2 (6 bases). V was trimmed by 3 bases and J by 4 bases, leaving 9 bases between them. Per the germline V gene, CDR1 is LNHDA and CDR2 is SQIVND (reference sequence). CDR3 length: 13 amino acids.